A selection of T cell receptor beta chains follows, all from one sample in a study of Graves' ophthalmopathy and Graves' hyperthyroidism. TCRdb redid the calling of the multiplex PCR reads with MiXCR, one entry per CDR3 protein. The sample includes about 1.1 million distinct CDR3 sequences, roughly two fifths of them seen just once. The sample was peripheral blood or thyroid tissue (not recorded which). The receptor source for this set is an adult man with Graves' hyperthyroidism. Each CDR3 is given with its conserved first and last residue. Each record gives: V gene, J gene, clone size, CDR3 protein. Size is stated for part of the rows, as once, few or many counts, or as a class when the clone is expanded.

TRBV15	TRBJ1-5	few	CATSTYRDRVNQPQHF
TRBV5-1	TRBJ2-5	.	CASIQEETQYF
TRBV29-1	TRBJ1-6	many	CSVIWRPGSPLHF
TRBV14	TRBJ2-5	many	CASSQVERGKETQYF
TRBV7-2	TRBJ1-6	few	CASSLVTGLSSYNSPLHF
TRBV5-5	TRBJ1-6	.	CASNGGGQGRSLYNSPLHF
TRBV20-1	TRBJ2-7	.	CSARAPWGEQYF
TRBV10-3	TRBJ2-5	.	CAISETGLAGGQETQYF
TRBV25-1	TRBJ1-3	.	CASRPPGNTIYF
TRBV7-4	TRBJ2-7	many	CASSLLTSGRRDEQYF
TRBV12-3/TRBV12-4	TRBJ2-7	few	CASSYKGHIYEQYF
TRBV7-2	TRBJ1-1	many	CASSPPGEAFF
TRBV12-3/TRBV12-4	TRBJ1-6	.	CASRTTGLSYNSPLHF
TRBV6-1	TRBJ1-1	few	CASSGKVGNTEAFF
TRBV20-1	TRBJ2-7	many	CSATRTGNYEQYF
TRBV5-1	TRBJ2-5	few	CASSPGLEYQETQYF
TRBV11-2	TRBJ2-7	many	CASSLSEGYYEQYF
TRBV15	TRBJ1-2	.	CAASSPGTGGYGYTF
TRBV9	TRBJ1-3	many	CASSKAAGTGNTIYF
TRBV7-9	TRBJ1-1	.	CASSLPARGNMNTEAFF
TRBV20-1	TRBJ2-6	.	CSAGGRAAGANVLTF
TRBV9	TRBJ1-5	many	CASSRYRDSNQPQHF
TRBV27	TRBJ1-5	.	CASGDRDNQPQHF
TRBV10-3	TRBJ2-7	.	CASSFQAGLAAHEQYF
TRBV20-1	TRBJ2-7	few	CSAPIGSWNARAYEQYF
TRBV29-1	TRBJ1-2	once	CSVEGTPTNYGYTF
TRBV20-1	TRBJ2-5	few	CSAPLGRGSWETQYF
TRBV15	TRBJ1-2	many	CATSRDSRDGYTF
TRBV12-3/TRBV12-4	TRBJ2-5	many	CASSPQDRPRTQYF